Listed below are T cell receptor beta chains from one sample, sequenced in a study of memory CD4+ T cells and cytomegalovirus serostatus. Assay: immunoSEQ multiplex PCR; the TCRdb copy retains only in-frame clones and omits some. Of approximately 92,000 clones listed, roughly 80% are singletons. Specimen: memory CD4+ T cells from blood. Every receptor here comes from an adult in good health and CMV-seropositive. Both conserved end residues are part of each CDR3. D genes are given only for firm matches.

D gene: TRBD1; J gene: TRBJ1-3; V gene: TRBV7-9; CDR3 DNA: TGTGCCAGCAGCACAGGGACAGCCTCTGGAAACACCATATATTTT; CDR3 protein: CASSTGTASGNTIYF
D gene: .; J gene: TRBJ2-1; V gene: TRBV19; CDR3 DNA: TGTGCCAGTAGTATAGACCCTAGCGCCGGGATGGAGCAGTTCTTC; CDR3 protein: CASSIDPSAGMEQFF
D gene: .; J gene: TRBJ2-1; V gene: TRBV2; CDR3 DNA: TGTGCCAGCAGTGGAAACAATGAGCAGTTCTTC; CDR3 protein: CASSGNNEQFF
D gene: .; J gene: TRBJ2-3; V gene: TRBV29-1; CDR3 DNA: TGCAGCGTTGCCAGTAATTGGGGGACAGATACGCAGTATTTT; CDR3 protein: CSVASNWGTDTQYF
D gene: TRBD2; J gene: TRBJ2-5; V gene: TRBV9; CDR3 DNA: TGTGCCAGCAGCGAGGGACTAGCGGGAGGCTTACAAGAGACCCAGTACTTC; CDR3 protein: CASSEGLAGGLQETQYF
D gene: .; J gene: TRBJ2-1; V gene: TRBV5-1; CDR3 DNA: TGCGCCAGCAGCTTGGGACCGTCCAGGGGTATATACAATGAGCAGTTCTTC; CDR3 protein: CASSLGPSRGIYNEQFF
D gene: TRBD2; J gene: TRBJ2-3; V gene: TRBV7-3; CDR3 DNA: TGTGCCAGCAGCTTAACGGCAAGCGGGAGAGGAGCAGATACGCAGTATTTT; CDR3 protein: CASSLTASGRGADTQYF
D gene: TRBD2; J gene: TRBJ2-7; V gene: TRBV27; CDR3 DNA: TGTGCCAGCAGTTTGTGGGGGGGACTAGCTCGGAGGGCTTACGAGCAGTACTTC; CDR3 protein: CASSLWGGLARRAYEQYF
D gene: .; J gene: TRBJ1-3; V gene: TRBV18; CDR3 DNA: TGTGCCAGCTCACCATCTGCTGCGCGCACCATATATTTT; CDR3 protein: CASSPSAARTIYF
D gene: .; J gene: TRBJ2-7; V gene: TRBV5-1; CDR3 DNA: TGCGCCAGCAGTTTCGAGGGGGAAACATACGAGCAGTACTTC; CDR3 protein: CASSFEGETYEQYF
D gene: TRBD1; J gene: TRBJ1-4; V gene: TRBV7-8; CDR3 DNA: TGTGCCAGCAGCCGGGACAGGGGAAAGGCCTTGAATGAAAAACTGTTTTTT; CDR3 protein: CASSRDRGKALNEKLFF